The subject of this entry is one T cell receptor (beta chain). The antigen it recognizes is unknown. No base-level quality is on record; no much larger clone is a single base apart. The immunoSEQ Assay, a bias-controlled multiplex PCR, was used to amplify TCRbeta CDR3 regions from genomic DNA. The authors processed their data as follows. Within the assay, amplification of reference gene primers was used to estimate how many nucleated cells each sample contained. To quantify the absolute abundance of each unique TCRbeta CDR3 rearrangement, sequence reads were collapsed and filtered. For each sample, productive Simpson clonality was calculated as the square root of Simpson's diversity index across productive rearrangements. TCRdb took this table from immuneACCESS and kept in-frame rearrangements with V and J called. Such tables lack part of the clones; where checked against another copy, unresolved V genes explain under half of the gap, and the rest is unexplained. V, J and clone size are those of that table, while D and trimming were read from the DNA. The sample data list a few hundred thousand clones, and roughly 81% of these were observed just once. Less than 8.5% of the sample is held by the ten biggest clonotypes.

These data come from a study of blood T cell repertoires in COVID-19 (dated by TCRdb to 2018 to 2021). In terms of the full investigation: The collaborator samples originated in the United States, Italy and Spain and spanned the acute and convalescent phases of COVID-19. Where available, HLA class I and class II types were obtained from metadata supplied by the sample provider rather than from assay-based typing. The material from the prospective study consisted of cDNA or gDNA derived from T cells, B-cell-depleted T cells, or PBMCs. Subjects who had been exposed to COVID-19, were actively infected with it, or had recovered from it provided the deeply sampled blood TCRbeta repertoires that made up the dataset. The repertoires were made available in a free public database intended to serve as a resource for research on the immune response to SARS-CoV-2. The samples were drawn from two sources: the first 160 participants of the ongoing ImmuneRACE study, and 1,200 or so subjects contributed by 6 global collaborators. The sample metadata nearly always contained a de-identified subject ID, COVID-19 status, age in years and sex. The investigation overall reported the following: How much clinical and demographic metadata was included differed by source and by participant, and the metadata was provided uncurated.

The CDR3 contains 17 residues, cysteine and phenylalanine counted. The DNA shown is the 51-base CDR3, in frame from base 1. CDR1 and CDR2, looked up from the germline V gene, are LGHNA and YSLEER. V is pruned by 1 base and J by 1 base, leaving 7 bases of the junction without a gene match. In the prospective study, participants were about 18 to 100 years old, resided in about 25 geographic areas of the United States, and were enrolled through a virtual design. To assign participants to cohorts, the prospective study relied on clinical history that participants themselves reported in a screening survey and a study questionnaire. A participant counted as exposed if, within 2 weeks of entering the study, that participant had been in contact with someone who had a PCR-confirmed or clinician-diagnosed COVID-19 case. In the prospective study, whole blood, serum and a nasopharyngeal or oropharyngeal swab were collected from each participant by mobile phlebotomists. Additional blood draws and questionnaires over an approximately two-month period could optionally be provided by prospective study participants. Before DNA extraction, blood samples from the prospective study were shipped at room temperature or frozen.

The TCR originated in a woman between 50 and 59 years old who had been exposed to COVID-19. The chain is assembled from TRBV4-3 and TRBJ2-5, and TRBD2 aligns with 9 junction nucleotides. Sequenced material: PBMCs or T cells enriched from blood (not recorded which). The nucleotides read TGCGCCAGCAGCCAAGGGAAACAAGCGGGGGGCCAAGAGACCCAGTACTTC. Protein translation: CASSQGKQAGGQETQYF.